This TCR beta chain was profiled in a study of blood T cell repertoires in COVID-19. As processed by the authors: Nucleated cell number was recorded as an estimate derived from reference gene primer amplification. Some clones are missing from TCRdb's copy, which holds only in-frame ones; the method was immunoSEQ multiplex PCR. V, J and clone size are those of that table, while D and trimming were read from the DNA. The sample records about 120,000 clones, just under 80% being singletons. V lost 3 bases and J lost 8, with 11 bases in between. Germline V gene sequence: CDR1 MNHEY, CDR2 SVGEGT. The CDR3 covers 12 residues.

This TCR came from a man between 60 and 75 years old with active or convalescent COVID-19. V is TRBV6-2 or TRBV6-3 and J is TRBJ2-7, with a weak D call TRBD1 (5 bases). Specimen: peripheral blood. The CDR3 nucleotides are TGTGCCAGCAGTTATTCGAAGGGGAAGCAGTACTTC. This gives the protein CASSYSKGKQYF.